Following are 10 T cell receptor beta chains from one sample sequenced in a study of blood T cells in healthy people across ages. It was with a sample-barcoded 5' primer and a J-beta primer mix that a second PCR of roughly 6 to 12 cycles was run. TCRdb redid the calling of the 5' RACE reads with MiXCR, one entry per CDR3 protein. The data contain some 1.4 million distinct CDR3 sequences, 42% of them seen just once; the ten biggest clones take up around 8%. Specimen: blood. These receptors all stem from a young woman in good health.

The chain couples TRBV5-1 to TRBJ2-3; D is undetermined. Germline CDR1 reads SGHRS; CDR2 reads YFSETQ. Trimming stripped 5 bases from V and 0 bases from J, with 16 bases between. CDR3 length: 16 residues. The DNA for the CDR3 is TGCGCCAGCAGGTTGAGTCCGGGTCTTAGCACAGATACGCAGTATTTT. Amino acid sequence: CASRLSPGLSTDTQYF.

CDR3 sequence (DNA): TGTGCCAGCAGTTTTGACAGGGGGCTTACTGAAGCTTTCTTT. It translates to CASSFDRGLTEAFF. This chain uses TRBV28 with TRBJ1-1; 10 positions match TRBD1. V lost 3 bases and J lost 5; bases outside the gene matches: 3. This CDR3 comprises 14 residues. Germline-derived CDR1 and CDR2 are MDHEN and SYDVKM.

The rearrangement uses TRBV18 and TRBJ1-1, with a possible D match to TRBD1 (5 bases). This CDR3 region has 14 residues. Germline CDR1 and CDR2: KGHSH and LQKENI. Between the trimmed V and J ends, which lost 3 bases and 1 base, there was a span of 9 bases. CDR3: CASSPGGTNTEAFF. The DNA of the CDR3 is TGTGCCAGCTCACCTGGGGGGACGAACACTGAAGCTTTCTTT.

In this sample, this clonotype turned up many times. DNA of the CDR3: TGCGCCAGCAGCCAAGATCAGGGCCTGGATGAGCAGTTCTTC. It is translated as CASSQDQGLDEQFF. The chain uses TRBV4-1 and TRBJ2-1; tentative D call: TRBD1 (5 bases). This CDR3 spans 14 amino acids. Trimming cost V 0 bases and J 8 bases, with 11 bases left between them. Per germline, CDR1 MGHRA and CDR2 YSYEKL.

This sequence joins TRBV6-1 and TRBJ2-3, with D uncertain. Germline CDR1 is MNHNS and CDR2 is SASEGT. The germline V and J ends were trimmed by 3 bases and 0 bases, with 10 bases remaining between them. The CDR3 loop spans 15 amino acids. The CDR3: CASSDVAASTDTQYF. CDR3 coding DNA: TGTGCCAGCAGTGATGTGGCAGCTAGCACAGATACGCAGTATTTT.

Written as DNA, the CDR3 is TGTGCCAGCAAAAAGGACAGGGTCACTAATGAGCAGTTCTTC. Translated: CASKKDRVTNEQFF. This rearrangement joins TRBV28 to TRBJ2-1; 8 nucleotides align to TRBD1. This CDR3 spans 14 amino acids. Per germline, CDR1 MDHEN and CDR2 SYDVKM. V shed 7 bases and J 7 bases; nucleotides not matched to a gene: 9.

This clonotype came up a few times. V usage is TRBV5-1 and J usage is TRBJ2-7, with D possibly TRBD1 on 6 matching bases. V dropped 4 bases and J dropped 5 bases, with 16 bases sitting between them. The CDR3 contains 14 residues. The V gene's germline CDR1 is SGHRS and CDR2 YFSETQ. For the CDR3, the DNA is TGCGCCAGCAGCCTTTGGACAGCCGGCGACGAGCAGTACTTC. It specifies CASSLWTAGDEQYF.

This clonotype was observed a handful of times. CDR3 nucleotide sequence: TGTGCTATTCAAGGGGCGGCGAAGCCCCAGCATTTT. This encodes CAIQGAAKPQHF. The genes are TRBV28 and TRBJ1-5; D is possibly TRBD1 (5 bases). The CDR3 is 12 residues long. Germline CDR1 reads MDHEN; CDR2 reads SYDVKM.

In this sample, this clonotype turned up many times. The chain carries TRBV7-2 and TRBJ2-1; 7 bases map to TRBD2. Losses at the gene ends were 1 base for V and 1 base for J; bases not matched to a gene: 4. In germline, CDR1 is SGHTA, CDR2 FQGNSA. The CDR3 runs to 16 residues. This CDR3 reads CASSLGPSGSYNEQFF. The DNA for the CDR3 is TGTGCCAGCAGCTTAGGTCCTAGCGGTTCCTACAATGAGCAGTTCTTC. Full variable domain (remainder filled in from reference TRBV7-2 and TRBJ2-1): GAGVSQSPSNKVTEKGKDVELRCDPISGHTALYWYRQSLGQGLEFLIYFQGNSAPDKSGLPSDRFSAERTGGSVSTLTIQRTQQEDSAVYLCASSLGPSGSYNEQFFGPGTRLTVL.

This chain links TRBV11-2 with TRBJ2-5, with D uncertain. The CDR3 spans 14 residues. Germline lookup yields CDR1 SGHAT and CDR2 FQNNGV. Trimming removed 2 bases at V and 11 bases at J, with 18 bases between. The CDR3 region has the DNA TGTGCCAGCAGCTTAAGTGTGGGCGTGGATGAGCAGTACTTC. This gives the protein CASSLSVGVDEQYF.